Presented here are 20 T cell receptor beta chains from one specimen sequenced in a study of blood T cell repertoires in COVID-19. TCRdb keeps only in-frame clones here, not all; method: immunoSEQ multiplex PCR. The data hold approximately 300,000 clones, with 88% observed a single time. The specimen sequenced was peripheral blood. The receptors here all came from a woman aged 30 to 39 with COVID-19, enrolled during active disease.

This chain's CDR3 is CASSLPLAGGNTGELFF. CDR3 DNA sequence: TGCGCCAGCAGCTTGCCACTAGCGGGAGGGAACACCGGGGAGCTGTTTTTT. The chain links TRBV5-1 to TRBJ2-2, with 12 bases lining up with TRBD2. V shed 1 base, J shed 1 base, and the junction held 2 bases outside the gene matches. The CDR3 is 17 residues long. Germline V gives CDR1 SGHRS, CDR2 YFSETQ.

This clone has only one observation. J is TRBJ2-7 and V is TRBV2; D not certain. Trimming cost V 5 bases and J 6 bases, with 8 bases left between them. The germline CDR1 and CDR2 sequences are SNHLY and FYNNEI. The CDR3 loop spans 11 amino acids. CDR3 sequence (DNA): TGTGCCAGCAGTATTTACTCCGAGCAGTACTTC. Protein: CASSIYSEQYF. The entire variable domain, with the rest obtained from reference TRBV2 and TRBJ2-7, is as follows: EPEVTQTPSHQVTQMGQEVILRCVPISNHLYFYWYRQILGQKVEFLVSFYNNEISEKSEIFDDQFSVERPDGSNFTLKIRSTKLEDSAMYFCASSIYSEQYFGPGTRLTVT.

This chain connects TRBV30 to TRBJ1-1; D gene uncertain. Trimming left V 8 bases short and J 7 bases short, with 17 bases between. This CDR3 is built from 12 residues. Germline CDR1 is GTSNPN and CDR2 is SVGIG (reference sequence). This CDR3 reads CAGRLGNGEAFF. The CDR3 nucleotides are TGTGCCGGGCGTCTGGGTAATGGTGAAGCTTTCTTT.

V usage is TRBV30 and J usage is TRBJ1-3; 8 bases are shared with TRBD1. The CDR3 loop spans 13 amino acids. The junction had 6 bases not matched to a gene; V was cut back by 3 bases and J by 8 bases. Germline assignment: CDR1 GTSNPN and CDR2 SVGIG (reference sequence). This CDR3 is CAWRVDRADTIYF. The DNA of the CDR3 is TGTGCCTGGAGGGTGGACAGGGCGGACACCATATATTTT. The entire variable domain, with the rest obtained from reference TRBV30 and TRBJ1-3, is as follows: SQTIHQWPATLVQPVGSPLSLECTVEGTSNPNLYWYRQAAGRGLQLLFYSVGIGQISSEVPQNLSASRPQDRQFILSSKKLLLSDSGFYLCAWRVDRADTIYFGEGSWLTVV.

J is TRBJ2-7 and V is TRBV5-6; 8 bases line up with TRBD1. This CDR3 is built from 18 residues. In germline, CDR1 is SGHDT, CDR2 YYEEEE. V dropped 3 bases and J dropped 2; count of bases not matched to a gene: 16. This CDR3 reads CASSSDLEPGQEPYEQYF. CDR3 DNA sequence: TGTGCCAGCAGCTCCGACTTAGAACCGGGACAGGAACCCTACGAGCAGTACTTC.

This chain uses TRBV19 with TRBJ2-3, with 8 bases that match TRBD1. The germline CDR1 and CDR2 sequences are LNHDA and SQIVND (reference sequence). The length of the CDR3 is 15 residues. The V gene end was trimmed by 6 bases and the J gene end by 2 bases; junction bases not matched to a gene: 7. The CDR3 nucleotides read TGTGCCAGTAGCCCTTCGGACAGGGCCACAGATACGCAGTATTTT. Protein product: CASSPSDRATDTQYF.

The V and J genes are TRBV4-1 and TRBJ1-4; perhaps TRBD1 as D (6 bases). Trimming took off 2 bases at V and 4 bases at J, with 17 bases between the two ends. Germline V gene sequence: CDR1 MGHRA, CDR2 YSYEKL. The CDR3 is made up of 17 amino acids. The CDR3 here is CASSQPDSALFNEKLFF. Written as DNA, the CDR3 is TGCGCCAGCAGCCAACCGGACAGTGCGCTCTTTAATGAAAAACTGTTTTTT.

The CDR3 region has the DNA TGCGCCAGCGTGAGCGGGATTGACAATGAGCAGTTCTTC. Translating it yields CASVSGIDNEQFF. The chain has TRBV5-1 and TRBJ2-1; 7 positions match TRBD2. The J segment lost 5 bases and the V segment lost 7 bases, leaving 6 bases of the junction unmatched. Per germline, CDR1 SGHRS and CDR2 YFSETQ. There are 13 residues in the CDR3.

The CDR3 spells CASSQQDTQYF. CDR3 in DNA: TGTGCCAGCAGCCAGCAGGATACGCAGTATTTT. The chain combines TRBV3-1 (or the pseudogene TRBV3-2) with TRBJ2-3; D is undetermined. The CDR3 is 11 residues long. Trimming took off 3 bases at V and 6 bases at J, with 4 bases between the two ends. The germline V gene encodes CDR1 LGHDT and CDR2 YNNKEL (reference sequence).

This clone was found once. The chain recombines TRBV5-1 with TRBJ1-1; the match to TRBD1 covers 8 bases. There are 16 residues in the CDR3. Losses at the gene ends were 0 bases for V and 1 base for J; bases not matched to a gene: 5. In germline, CDR1 is SGHRS, CDR2 YFSETQ. The CDR3 sequence is CASSLATGTGNTEAFF. The DNA of the CDR3 is TGCGCCAGCAGCTTGGCAACCGGGACAGGGAACACTGAAGCTTTCTTT.

The chain joins TRBV7-3 to TRBJ2-3, with D maybe TRBD2 (5 bases). CDR1 and CDR2 from the germline V gene are SGHTA and FQGTGA. Trimming removed 5 bases at V and 2 bases at J, with 20 bases between. The CDR3 is made up of 17 amino acids. CDR3 bases: TGTGCCAGCAGCCTCACATCCAGAGGACTCTTCACAGATACGCAGTATTTT. It yields the protein CASSLTSRGLFTDTQYF.

The rearrangement links TRBV5-1 to TRBJ1-1, with a weak D call TRBD1 (5 bases). The CDR3 has 14 residues. Trimming removed 0 bases at V and 3 bases at J, with 9 bases between. Germline-derived CDR1 and CDR2 are SGHRS and YFSETQ. Written as DNA, the CDR3 is TGCGCCAGCAGCTTGGGGGACTCCTACACTGAAGCTTTCTTT. Translation: CASSLGDSYTEAFF.

The rearrangement links TRBV2 to TRBJ1-6; the match to TRBD1 covers 8 bases. From germline, CDR1 is SNHLY and CDR2 FYNNEI. CDR3 length: 15 amino acids. V trimming: 6 bases; J trimming: 7 bases; junction bases outside the gene matches: 8. CDR3 nucleotide sequence: TGTGCCAGCAGGGAACGGACAGGGCGGAATTCACCCCTCCACTTT. This encodes CASRERTGRNSPLHF. Variable domain in full (rest from reference TRBV2 and TRBJ1-6): EPEVTQTPSHQVTQMGQEVILRCVPISNHLYFYWYRQILGQKVEFLVSFYNNEISEKSEIFDDQFSVERPDGSNFTLKIRSTKLEDSAMYFCASRERTGRNSPLHFGNGTRLTVT.

The rearrangement uses TRBV2 and TRBJ2-5, with D uncertain. The CDR3 covers 14 residues. Trimming left V 2 bases short and J 2 bases short, with 9 bases between. CDR1 and CDR2 (germline): SNHLY, FYNNEI. The CDR3 is CASSEWFRQETQYF. DNA for the CDR3: TGTGCCAGCAGTGAATGGTTCAGGCAAGAGACCCAGTACTTC.

To note about this clone: Other DNA variants within this sample encode the same CDR3. The CDR3 here is CASSIGGQPQHF. The DNA for the CDR3 is TGTGCCAGTAGTATCGGGGGACAGCCCCAGCATTTT. V is TRBV19 and J is TRBJ1-5; possible D gene TRBD1, 5 bases. Deletions cut 3 bases from V and 7 bases from J, with 7 bases between. Germline assignment: CDR1 LNHDA and CDR2 SQIVND (reference sequence). The length of the CDR3 is 12 residues.

This clone appeared a single time. The chain links TRBV27 to TRBJ2-1, with D perhaps TRBD2 (6 bases). Trimming took off 6 bases at V and 4 bases at J, with 19 bases between the two ends. The V gene's germline CDR1 is MNHEY and CDR2 SMNVEV (reference sequence). This CDR3 contains 16 residues. CDR3 DNA sequence: TGTGCCAGCAGGGAGTCTGGCCTAGCGTGGTACAATGAGCAGTTCTTC. Protein product: CASRESGLAWYNEQFF.

This chain connects TRBV28 to TRBJ1-5, with no clear D. The ends were cut back, 6 bases at V and 8 bases at J, with 11 bases in the middle. Germline assignment: CDR1 MDHEN and CDR2 SYDVKM. The CDR3 totals 12 residues. CDR3 in amino acids: CASSPGREPQHF. CDR3 bases: TGTGCCAGCAGCCCTGGGCGTGAGCCCCAGCATTTT.

The J gene is TRBJ2-5, the V gene TRBV2, with TRBD2 matching over 7 bases. The CDR3 is made up of 13 amino acids. V lost 8 bases and J lost 5; bases outside the gene matches: 8. The V gene's germline CDR1 is SNHLY and CDR2 FYNNEI. CDR3 nucleotide sequence: TGTGCCAGCGAAATAGCGGGTGTTGAGACCCAGTACTTC. Amino acid sequence: CASEIAGVETQYF.

The J gene is TRBJ2-5, the V gene TRBV20-1; a weak D match, TRBD1 (6 bases). The CDR3 covers 11 residues. Trimming removed 4 bases at V and 4 bases at J, with 7 bases between. Germline-derived CDR1 and CDR2 are DFQATT and SNEGSKA (reference sequence). In DNA, the CDR3 is TGCAGTGCTACAGGGGTAGAGACCCAGTACTTC. It translates to CSATGVETQYF.

The chain combines TRBV6-5 with TRBJ1-2; tentative D call: TRBD1 (5 bases). Germline lookup yields CDR1 MNHEY and CDR2 SVGAGI. CDR3 length equals 13 residues. Trimming shortened V by 6 bases and J by 3 bases, and 11 bases separated the two germline ends. The CDR3 region has the DNA TGTGCCAGCAGGCTACAGGTTGACTATGGCTACACCTTC. Translated: CASRLQVDYGYTF.